These 12 T cell receptor beta chains were sequenced from one sample in a study of Ad26.COV2.S vaccination and SARS-CoV-2 variants (dated by TCRdb to 2020 to 2022). The treatment or condition label, read with the paper, signifies: about 20 received Ad26.COV2.S at low or high dose, single or two shots; about 5 received placebo; per-sample allocation not given. Repertoires of vaccine and placebo recipients were sequenced from samples taken on day 63 after the first injection. Library construction relied on the immunoSEQ multiplex PCR assay. In its TCRdb copy, this immuneACCESS table keeps in-frame sequences only and misses some clones. Where compared with another copy, unresolved V genes explain less than half of these, and the others have no known cause. The sample table records 440,000 or so clones; 89% of these occur just once. Of the sample, 1.7% is held by the ten largest clones. Sequenced material: peripheral blood, taken in a trial of Ad26.COV2.S vaccine versus placebo. These receptors all stem from a person between 18 and 59 years old who received the Ad26.COV2.S COVID-19 vaccine or a placebo.

The V gene is TRBV7-9, the J gene TRBJ2-7, with no clear D. The germline V gene has CDR1 SEHNR and CDR2 FQNEAQ (reference sequence). The ends were cut back, 4 bases at V and 4 bases at J, with 8 bases in the middle. The CDR3 consists of 12 residues. In nucleotides, the CDR3 is TGTGCCAGCAGCTCTACCTCTTACGAGCAGTACTTC. Its translation is CASSSTSYEQYF.

The J gene is TRBJ1-2, the V gene TRBV6-2 or TRBV6-3; D not resolved. Germline-derived CDR1 and CDR2 are MNHEY and SVGEGT. The CDR3 is made up of 15 amino acids. V was trimmed by 0 bases and J by 2 bases, leaving 10 bases between them. The CDR3 loop is CASSYSGRRNYGYTF. CDR3 DNA: TGTGCCAGCAGTTACTCAGGGAGGCGAAACTATGGCTACACCTTC.

The rearrangement joins TRBV4-3 to TRBJ1-3, with a tentative D call TRBD1 (6 bases). The V and J ends lost 4 bases and 0 bases respectively, with 25 bases between them. Germline loops: CDR1 LGHNA, CDR2 YSLEER. The CDR3 extends over 20 amino acids. CDR3 residues: CASSLGMGQLGPRSGNTIYF. The DNA for the CDR3 is TGCGCCAGCAGCCTGGGGATGGGACAATTGGGACCCCGCTCTGGAAACACCATATATTTT.

The V gene is TRBV28, the J gene TRBJ1-5; D not resolved. The CDR3 runs 13 residues. The V gene lost 5 bases and the J gene lost 6 bases, with 11 bases spanning the gap. CDR1 is MDHEN and CDR2 is SYDVKM in the germline V gene. The CDR3 sequence is CASSDREIQPQHF. DNA of the CDR3: TGTGCCAGCAGTGATAGGGAGATTCAGCCCCAGCATTTT.

J is TRBJ1-2 and V is TRBV2; D unclear. V dropped 7 bases and J dropped 2 bases, with 11 bases sitting between them. The CDR3 contains 13 residues. The germline V gene encodes CDR1 SNHLY and CDR2 FYNNEI. The CDR3 sequence: CASILTENYGYTF. Here the CDR3 DNA reads TGTGCCAGCATCCTGACCGAGAACTATGGCTACACCTTC.

This chain uses TRBV29-1 with TRBJ1-2, with TRBD1 identical over 10 bases. Trimming cost V 6 bases and J 5 bases; bases outside gene matches: 9. The CDR3 runs to 14 residues. The germline V gene encodes CDR1 SQVTM and CDR2 ANQGSEA. CDR3 protein: CSVSSTGGAYGYTF. The DNA of the CDR3 is TGCAGCGTGAGCTCGACAGGGGGCGCTTATGGCTACACCTTC.

The V gene is TRBV2, the J gene TRBJ2-7; the match to TRBD1 covers 8 bases. The CDR3 spans 12 residues. Germline CDR1 reads SNHLY; CDR2 reads FYNNEI. Unmatched junction bases numbered 2, after V lost 8 bases and J lost 2 bases. The CDR3 sequence: CASEQGAYEQYF. CDR3 DNA: TGTGCCAGCGAACAGGGGGCCTACGAGCAGTACTTC.

The J gene is TRBJ1-1, the V gene TRBV18, with 8 bases that match TRBD1. The length of the CDR3 is 14 residues. Germline CDR1 KGHSH, CDR2 LQKENI. With 1 base clipped from V and 10 bases from J, the junction kept 8 bases outside the gene matches. CDR3 bases: TGTGCCAGCTCACCACGGACAGGGACACCAGGAGCTTTCTTT. Protein product: CASSPRTGTPGAFF. Based on the CDR3 plus reference TRBV18 and TRBJ1-1, the full variable domain is NAGVMQNPRHLVRRRGQEARLRCSPMKGHSHVYWYRQLPEEGLKFMVYLQKENIIDESGMPKERFSAEFPKEGPSILRIQQVVRGDSAAYFCASSPRTGTPGAFFGQGTRLTVV.

This clone was seen only once. The rearrangement links TRBV12-3 or TRBV12-4 to TRBJ1-6; TRBD1 matches at 8 bases. V was clipped by 6 bases and J by 10 bases; unmatched bases: 5. The CDR3 extends over 13 amino acids. The CDR3 protein is CASRGDRGSPLHF. CDR3 DNA: TGTGCCAGCAGGGGAGACAGGGGCTCACCCCTCCACTTT.

CDR3 nucleotide sequence: TGTGCCAGCATGCAGGGCACGTCCACTGAAGCTTTCTTT. Amino acids: CASMQGTSTEAFF. The V call is TRBV2, the J call TRBJ1-1, with D maybe TRBD1 (5 bases). The CDR3 runs to 13 residues. V was trimmed by 7 bases and J by 4 bases, leaving 13 bases between them. The germline CDR1 and CDR2 sequences are SNHLY and FYNNEI.

This chain connects TRBV3-1 (or the pseudogene TRBV3-2) to TRBJ2-3; 14 bases fit TRBD2. There are 14 residues in the CDR3. V shed 3 bases, J shed 11 bases, and the junction held 4 bases outside the gene matches. The germline CDR1 and CDR2 sequences are LGHDT and YNNKEL (reference sequence). CDR3 sequence (DNA): TGTGCCAGCAGCCAGGGACTAGCGGGAGTGGGGCAGTATTTT. It codes for CASSQGLAGVGQYF.

The gene calls are TRBV7-3 and TRBJ2-5; D unclear. The V and J ends lost 11 bases and 5 bases respectively, with 12 bases between them. From germline, CDR1 is SGHTA and CDR2 FQGTGA. The CDR3 is 11 amino acids. CDR3 protein: CAGPPPETQYF. The CDR3 DNA reads TGTGCCGGTCCCCCTCCCGAGACCCAGTACTTC.